This T cell receptor (beta chain) was obtained from a study of cytomegalovirus exposure and HLA in healthy donors. Germline V CDR1 and CDR2: SGHDT, YYEEEE. The CDR3 loop spans 15 amino acids. On this clone: The antigen is not known. An end of the junction differs from the germline gene, which may be a read error. This sample includes further DNA sequences coding for the same CDR3.

Study outcomes and limitations: CMV serostatus alone was available as immune exposure information.

PCR used 60 Vbeta primers and 13 Jbeta primers. Repertoires were generated with immunoSEQ multiplex PCR, while TCRdb's copy carries only in-frame clones and drops some. The table shows 100,000 to 150,000 clones, with 83% occurring only once. This clonotype was sampled from a woman between 40 and 55 years old in good health and CMV-seropositive. The chain employs TRBV5-6 and TRBJ2-3; D is unresolved. Sample: PBMCs. CDR3 coding DNA: TGTGCCAGCAGCTTGGGGTCGCGCGGCACGGATACGCAGTATTTT. Protein: CASSLGSRGTDTQYF.